This T cell receptor (beta chain) derives from a study of blood T cell repertoires in COVID-19. In the study overall: The United States, Italy and Spain provided the acute and convalescent COVID-19 samples. T cells, B-cell-depleted T cells, or PBMCs provided the cDNA or gDNA that served as material.

As originally analysed: Reference gene primer amplification gave estimated nucleated cell counts. The table came from immunoSEQ multiplex PCR; TCRdb's copy has only in-frame clones and leaves some out. From that table come the V and J calls and clone size; the DNA was used to work out D and trimming. The table lists 150,000 to 200,000 clones, 90% of them singletons. The CDR3 runs 16 residues. Germline loops: CDR1 KGHDR, CDR2 SFDVKD. V shed 3 bases and J 3 bases; nucleotides not matched to a gene: 4. J is TRBJ1-5 and V is TRBV24-1, with 10 bases fitting TRBD1. This receptor was taken from a middle-aged man with acute or convalescent COVID-19. Material: peripheral blood. CDR3 region: CATSDGDRGLNQPQHF. Written as DNA, the CDR3 is TGTGCCACCAGTGATGGGGACAGGGGACTCAATCAGCCCCAGCATTTT.